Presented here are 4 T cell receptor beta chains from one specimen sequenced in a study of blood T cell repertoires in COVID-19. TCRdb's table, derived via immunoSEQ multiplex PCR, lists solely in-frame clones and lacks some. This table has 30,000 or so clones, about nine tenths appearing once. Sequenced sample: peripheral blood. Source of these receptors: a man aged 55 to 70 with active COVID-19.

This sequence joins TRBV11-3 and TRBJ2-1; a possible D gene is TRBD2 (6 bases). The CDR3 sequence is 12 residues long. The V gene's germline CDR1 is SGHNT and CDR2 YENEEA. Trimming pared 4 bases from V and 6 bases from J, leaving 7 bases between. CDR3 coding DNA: TGTGCCAGCAGCTCCGGGGGCAATGAGCAGTTCTTC. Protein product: CASSSGGNEQFF.

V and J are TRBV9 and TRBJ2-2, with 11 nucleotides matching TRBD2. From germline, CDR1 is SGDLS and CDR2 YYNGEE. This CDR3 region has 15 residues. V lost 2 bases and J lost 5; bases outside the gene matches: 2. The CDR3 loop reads CASSVSSGGTGELFF. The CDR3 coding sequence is TGTGCCAGCAGCGTTTCTAGCGGGGGGACCGGGGAGCTGTTTTTT.

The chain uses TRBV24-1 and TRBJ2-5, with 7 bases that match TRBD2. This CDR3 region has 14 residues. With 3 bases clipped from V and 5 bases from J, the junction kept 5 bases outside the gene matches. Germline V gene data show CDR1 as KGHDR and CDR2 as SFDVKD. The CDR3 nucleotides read TGTGCCACCAGTGATAGCGGGGCGGTGGAGACCCAGTACTTC. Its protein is CATSDSGAVETQYF.

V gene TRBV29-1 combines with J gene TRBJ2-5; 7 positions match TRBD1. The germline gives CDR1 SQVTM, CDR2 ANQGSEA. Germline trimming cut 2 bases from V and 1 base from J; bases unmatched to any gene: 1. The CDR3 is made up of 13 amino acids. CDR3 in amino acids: CSVEHRGQETQYF. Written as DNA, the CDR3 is TGCAGCGTTGAACACAGGGGCCAAGAGACCCAGTACTTC.